These 14 T cell receptor beta chains were all obtained from the same sample, sequenced in a study of blood T cell repertoires in COVID-19. The method was immunoSEQ multiplex PCR; TCRdb's version includes in-frame clones alone and lacks a portion of them. The top ten clones hold more than 2.5% of a sample with 200,000 or so clones, about nine tenths of them seen once. What was sequenced was PBMCs or T cells enriched from blood (not recorded which). Source of these receptors: a woman aged 30 to 39 who had recovered from COVID-19.

Only one count was recorded for this clone. The gene calls are TRBV5-1 and TRBJ1-1, with TRBD1 as a possible D gene (5 bases). This CDR3 is 14 amino acids long. Deletions cut 0 bases from V and 4 bases from J, with 10 bases between. In germline, CDR1 is SGHRS, CDR2 YFSETQ. CDR3 DNA: TGCGCCAGCAGCTTGGCCCTCGGGGGCACTGAAGCTTTCTTT. This gives the protein CASSLALGGTEAFF. The complete variable domain, with remaining parts taken from reference TRBV5-1 and TRBJ1-1, reads KAGVTQTPRYLIKTRGQQVTLSCSPISGHRSVSWYQQTPGQGLQFLFEYFSETQRNKGNFPGRFSGRQFSNSRSEMNVSTLELGDSALYLCASSLALGGTEAFFGQGTRLTVV.

The chain combines TRBV25-1 with TRBJ1-4; 12 bases map to TRBD1. The germline CDR1 and CDR2 sequences are MGHDK and SYGVNS. CDR3 length: 16 amino acids. Unmatched junction bases numbered 4, after V lost 3 bases and J lost 5 bases. CDR3 nucleotide sequence: TGTGCCAGCAGTGAGGGGACAGGGGGCTTGAATGAAAAACTGTTTTTT. This gives the protein CASSEGTGGLNEKLFF.

The chain combines TRBV5-1 with TRBJ2-5; D may be TRBD1 (6 bases). Trimming stripped 4 bases from V and 0 bases from J, with 19 bases between. The CDR3 runs 17 residues. Germline V gene data show CDR1 as SGHRS and CDR2 as YFSETQ. CDR3 sequence: CASSPGSGQEYQETQYF. CDR3 in DNA: TGCGCCAGCAGCCCCGGGTCGGGACAAGAGTACCAAGAGACCCAGTACTTC.

The V and J genes are TRBV6-5 and TRBJ2-4; D uncertain. V was clipped by 0 bases and J by 8 bases, with 8 bases between them. CDR3 length: 13 amino acids. Per germline, CDR1 MNHEY and CDR2 SVGAGI. Here the CDR3 DNA reads TGTGCCAGCAGTTACTCTGAGAACTACATTCAGTACTTC. This codes for CASSYSENYIQYF.

The chain carries TRBV6-2 or TRBV6-3 and TRBJ1-2; D might be TRBD1 (5 bases). V gave up 2 bases and J gave up 6 bases, with 10 bases separating them. CDR3 length equals 13 residues. CDR1 and CDR2 from the germline V gene are MNHEY and SVGEGT. The CDR3, as DNA: TGTGCCAGCAGTTACGACAGTTTGAATGGCTACACCTTC. Translating gives CASSYDSLNGYTF.

This clone appeared a single time. The rearrangement joins TRBV29-1 to TRBJ1-2; D gene ambiguous. From germline, CDR1 is SQVTM and CDR2 ANQGSEA. V lost 4 bases to trimming and J lost 6 bases, with 15 bases between them. The CDR3 totals 13 residues. CDR3 coding DNA: TGCAGCGTTGGGGGAGTTCTTGAAAATGGCTACACCTTC. It encodes CSVGGVLENGYTF.

The rearrangement links TRBV5-4 to TRBJ2-3, with a possible D match to TRBD2 (6 bases). The CDR3 runs 15 residues. Trimming took 3 bases from V and 0 from J, leaving 11 bases between them. In germline, CDR1 is SGHNT, CDR2 YYREEE (reference sequence). The chain's CDR3 is CASSYTGTSTDTQYF. Here the CDR3 DNA reads TGTGCCAGCAGCTACACCGGGACTAGCACAGATACGCAGTATTTT.

This clone has at least ten counts. The V gene is TRBV7-8, the J gene TRBJ1-1; possible D gene TRBD1, 5 bases. Germline values: CDR1 SGHVS, CDR2 FQNEAQ. This CDR3 spans 15 amino acids. With 0 bases removed from V and 1 base from J, the gap between germline ends came to 9 bases. In DNA form, the CDR3 reads TGTGCCAGCAGCTTAGCGGCAGGGCCGAACACTGAAGCTTTCTTT. Amino acids: CASSLAAGPNTEAFF.

The chain recombines TRBV5-1 with TRBJ1-2, with 9 bases aligning to TRBD1. Trimming took 3 bases from V and 3 from J; bases not matched to a gene: 6. Germline CDR1 and CDR2: SGHRS and YFSETQ. The CDR3 is 15 residues long. For the CDR3, the DNA is TGCGCCAGCAGCTACACAAGACAGGGGGACTATGGCTACACCTTC. Residues: CASSYTRQGDYGYTF.

This chain links TRBV5-4 with TRBJ1-5; TRBD1 matches 8 bases. The CDR3 extends over 15 amino acids. V lost 2 bases and J lost 7; bases outside the gene matches: 8. CDR1 and CDR2 (germline): SGHNT, YYREEE (reference sequence). For the CDR3, the DNA is TGTGCCAGCAGCTTACCGGACAGGGAGAGGCAGCCCCAGCATTTT. The encoded protein is CASSLPDRERQPQHF. Full variable domain (remainder filled in from reference TRBV5-4 and TRBJ1-5): ETGVTQSPTHLIKTRGQQVTLRCSSQSGHNTVSWYQQALGQGPQFIFQYYREEENGRGNFPPRFSGLQFPNYSSELNVNALELDDSALYLCASSLPDRERQPQHFGDGTRLSIL.

The chain is built from TRBV7-2 and TRBJ2-7; TRBD1 aligns across 9 bases. The germline gives CDR1 SGHTA, CDR2 FQGNSA. The CDR3 runs 13 residues. Unmatched junction bases numbered 0, after V lost 1 base and J lost 5 bases. The CDR3 nucleotides are TGTGCCAGCAGCTTAGGGACAGGGGACGAGCAGTACTTC. It specifies CASSLGTGDEQYF.

The rearrangement joins TRBV19 to TRBJ2-3; a possible D gene is TRBD2 (5 bases). Germline assignment: CDR1 LNHDA and CDR2 SQIVND (reference sequence). The germline V and J ends were trimmed by 5 bases and 4 bases, with 16 bases remaining between them. The CDR3 totals 15 residues. CDR3 amino acids: CASSPQASIPDTQYF. The DNA for the CDR3 is TGTGCCAGTAGTCCTCAGGCTAGCATACCAGATACGCAGTATTTT. Supplemented by reference TRBV19 and TRBJ2-3, the full variable domain reads DGGITQSPKYLFRKEGQNVTLSCEQNLNHDAMYWYRQDPGQGLRLIYYSQIVNDFQKGDIAEGYSVSREKKESFPLTVTSAQKNPTAFYLCASSPQASIPDTQYFGPGTRLTVL.

This chain joins TRBV7-8 and TRBJ2-7; unclear D gene. Germline V gene data show CDR1 as SGHVS and CDR2 as FQNEAQ. The V gene lost 5 bases and the J gene lost 1 base, with 15 bases spanning the gap. This CDR3 comprises 15 residues. The CDR3 loop is CASSPPGQNSYEQYF. The DNA for the CDR3 is TGTGCCAGCAGCCCCCCGGGTCAGAATTCCTACGAGCAGTACTTC.

CDR3 sequence (DNA): TGCGCCAGCAGCCAAGGCCCGGGGGAGACGTTCTTC. Translated: CASSQGPGETFF. The chain links TRBV4-3 to TRBJ2-1; D is perhaps TRBD2 (6 bases). V shed 1 base and J shed 15 bases, with 13 bases lying between them. Germline lookup yields CDR1 LGHNA and CDR2 YSLEER. This CDR3 is 12 amino acids long.